The sequence of this T cell receptor (beta chain) was determined in a study of cytomegalovirus exposure and HLA in healthy donors. General observations from the study: In a later analysis, HLA-C alleles had the fewest associated TCRs, DRB1 alleles the most. The study recorded over 150 TCR beta chains that were cytomegalovirus-associated. Per a prior analysis, the majority of TCR beta V segments were productive roughly 90% or roughly 30% of the time. While the bulk of TCR sequences proved rare, some public TCRs turned up in many donors.

This clone was recorded once. The target antigen is unknown. The PCR used 60 Vbeta and 13 Jbeta primers. TCRdb's table, derived via immunoSEQ multiplex PCR, lists solely in-frame clones and lacks some. The profile covers about 260,000 clones, with just under 85% appearing a single time and 2% to 2.5% taken by the ten largest. V shed 6 bases, J shed 6 bases, and the junction held 5 bases outside the gene matches. In germline, CDR1 is MNHEY, CDR2 SMNVEV (reference sequence). CDR3 length equals 14 residues. This chain connects TRBV27 to TRBJ1-1; 12 bases map to TRBD1. This TCR was recovered from a woman between 40 and 50 years old in good health and CMV-seropositive. The sample was PBMCs. The CDR3 reads CASSPGQGAPEAFF. CDR3 nucleotides: TGTGCCAGCAGCCCGGGACAGGGGGCCCCTGAAGCTTTCTTT.